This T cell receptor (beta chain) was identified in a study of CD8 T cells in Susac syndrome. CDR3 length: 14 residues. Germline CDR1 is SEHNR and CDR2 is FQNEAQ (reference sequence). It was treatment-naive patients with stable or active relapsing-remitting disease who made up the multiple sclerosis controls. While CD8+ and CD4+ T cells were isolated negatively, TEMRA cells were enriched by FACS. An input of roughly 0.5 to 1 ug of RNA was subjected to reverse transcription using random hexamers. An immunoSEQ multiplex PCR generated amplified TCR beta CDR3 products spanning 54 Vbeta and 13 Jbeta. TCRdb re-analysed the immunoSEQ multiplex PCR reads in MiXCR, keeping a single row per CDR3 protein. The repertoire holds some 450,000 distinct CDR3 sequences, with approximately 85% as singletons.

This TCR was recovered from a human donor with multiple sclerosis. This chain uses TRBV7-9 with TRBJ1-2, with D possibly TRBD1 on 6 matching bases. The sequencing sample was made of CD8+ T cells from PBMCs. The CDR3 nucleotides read TGTGCATCTCGAGGGGGACGCTTGTTCTATGGCTACACCTTC. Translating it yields CASRGGRLFYGYTF.